The 3 T cell receptor beta chains below come from one sample, sequenced in a study of T cells in Graves' hyperthyroidism and ophthalmopathy (dated by TCRdb to between 2018 and 2021). The library was built by means of multiplex PCR. TCRdb records Illumina HiSeq 2000 as the sequencer. TCR beta CDR3 regions were amplified from RNA transcripts. For the first round of RT-PCR on the TCR CDR3, the HTBI primer set was used together with the Qiagen OneStep RT-PCR kit. TCRdb reanalyzed the raw reads on its own, using fastp at Q25 for trimming and MiXCR for clone calling, and kept in-frame beta chains. Duplicate CDR3 protein sequences are folded into a single record with the most common DNA and genes. The sample table records more than 250,000 distinct CDR3 sequences; over 12% of these occur just once. In total, the top ten clones hold over 25% of the sample. Sequencing was performed on blood. The receptors derive from a woman in her forties or fifties with Graves' hyperthyroidism that later progressed to Graves' ophthalmopathy.

The chain employs TRBV6-1 and TRBJ2-1, with TRBD2 identical over 12 bases. Trimming removed 7 bases from V and 8 bases from J; junction bases left unmatched: 9. CDR1 and CDR2 (germline): MNHNS, SASEGT. There are 15 residues in the CDR3. The CDR3 DNA is TGTGCCAGCACTAGACTAGCGGGAGATTCTGATGAGCAGTTCTTC. Amino acid sequence: CASTRLAGDSDEQFF.

This clonotype was observed at least ten times. J is TRBJ2-6 and V is TRBV27, with TRBD1 as a possible D gene (6 bases). This CDR3 has 18 amino acids. The germline gives CDR1 MNHEY, CDR2 SMNVEV (reference sequence). V lost 6 bases to trimming and J lost 0 bases, with 18 bases between them. The CDR3, as DNA: TGTGCCAGCAGCCCACTTAGGGGGAGACGCTCTGGGGCCAACGTCCTGACTTTC. Protein: CASSPLRGRRSGANVLTF.

This clonotype came up a few times. The chain links TRBV7-8 to TRBJ2-7, with TRBD1 matching 9 bases. The germline V gene has CDR1 SGHVS and CDR2 FQNEAQ. Unmatched junction bases numbered 10, after V lost 4 bases and J lost 3 bases. CDR3 size: 16 residues. The CDR3 sequence: CASSSTGTGSVYEQYF. Written as DNA, the CDR3 is TGTGCCAGCAGCTCCACCGGGACAGGGAGCGTCTACGAGCAGTACTTC.